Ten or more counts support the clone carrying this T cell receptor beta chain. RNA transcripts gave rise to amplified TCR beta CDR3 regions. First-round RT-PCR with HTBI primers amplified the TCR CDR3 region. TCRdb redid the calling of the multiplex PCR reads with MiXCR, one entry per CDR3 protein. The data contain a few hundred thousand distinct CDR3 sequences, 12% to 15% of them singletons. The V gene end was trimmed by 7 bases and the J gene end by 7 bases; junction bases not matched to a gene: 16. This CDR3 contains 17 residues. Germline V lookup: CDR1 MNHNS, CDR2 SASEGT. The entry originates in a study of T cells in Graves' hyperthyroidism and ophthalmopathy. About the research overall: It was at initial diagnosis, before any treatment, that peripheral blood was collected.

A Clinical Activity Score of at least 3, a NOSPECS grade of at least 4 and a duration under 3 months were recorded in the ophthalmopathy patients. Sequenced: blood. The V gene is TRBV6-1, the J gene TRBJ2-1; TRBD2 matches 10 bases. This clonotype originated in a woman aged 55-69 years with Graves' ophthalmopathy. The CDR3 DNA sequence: TGTGCCAGCACCCCCGGGGGAGCGGGAGGGCCGGTGAATGAGCAGTTCTTC. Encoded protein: CASTPGGAGGPVNEQFF.